This T cell receptor (beta chain) was sequenced for a study of spatial heterogeneity in lung cancer. Whole-study findings and limits: Detection of ubiquitous tumor TCRs in blood was higher at resection than follow-up.

Documented time point: sample taken at primary tumor resection. Unsorted samples of tumor, nontumor lung or frozen PBMC had their whole RNA sequenced. Patients with untreated early-stage non-small cell lung cancer, numbering 72, were the donors. A unique molecular identifier was attached to every TCR cDNA molecule. MiXCR was run by TCRdb on the 5' RACE reads, yielding one entry per CDR3 protein. The table shows tens of thousands of distinct CDR3 sequences, with roughly 7.5% occurring only once. As for this clonotype: The antigen remains undetermined.

The CDR3 sequence is 17 residues long. CDR1 SEHNR and CDR2 FQNEAQ come from the germline V gene (reference sequence). V lost 2 bases, J lost 0 bases, and 15 bases lay in between. The material was PBMCs, obtained at surgery. The clonotype comes from a female donor with early-stage non-small cell lung cancer. The chain uses TRBV7-9 and TRBJ2-3; possible D gene TRBD2, 5 bases. CDR3 protein: CASSLTAGHASTDTQYF. CDR3 sequence (DNA): TGTGCCAGCAGCTTAACGGCGGGCCACGCAAGCACAGATACGCAGTATTTT. Complete variable domain (other parts from reference TRBV7-9 and TRBJ2-3): DTGVSQNPRHKITKRGQNVTFRCDPISEHNRLYWYRQTLGQGPEFLTYFQNEAQLEKSRLLSDRFSAERPKGSFSTLEIQRTEQGDSAMYLCASSLTAGHASTDTQYFGPGTRLTVL.